This T cell receptor (beta chain) was retrieved from a study of technical replicates of blood from a few donors. The trim removed 3 bases at V and 11 bases at J, leaving 4 bases unmatched. Germline V CDR1 and CDR2: MNHEY, SMNVEV (reference sequence). The CDR3 is 12 residues long. This table comes from immunoSEQ multiplex PCR, and its TCRdb copy is limited to in-frame clones, with some not included. The top ten hold 0.38% of the sample, which has 75,000 to 100,000 clones, roughly 94% seen once. The chain links TRBV27 to TRBJ1-1, with 9 bases identical to TRBD1. The clonotype was recovered from a human donor in good health. Sequenced input: T cells isolated from PBMCs. CDR3 DNA: TGTGCCAGCAGTTTTAGGACAGGGGAGGCTTTCTTT. It yields the protein CASSFRTGEAFF.